This is a list of T cell receptor beta chains from one sample in a study of beta chain features in type 1 diabetes. Clones were read by immunoSEQ multiplex PCR, and TCRdb kept only the in-frame ones, dropping some. The data show about 640,000 clones, roughly an eighth seen once. Specimen: naive CD4+ T cells from blood. These receptors all stem from a man between 25 and 39 years old with type 1 diabetes. CDR3s include the opening cysteine and the closing phenylalanine or tryptophan. Each record gives: clone size, D gene, V gene, J gene, CDR3 DNA, CDR3 protein. The D gene is left open where the match is weak. Clone size appears in some rows only: once, few, many, or a class for an expanded clone.

>NA|NA|TRBV5-1|TRBJ2-7
TGCGCCAGCAGCACCCTTGCAGGGACGGACTACGAGCAGTACTTC
CASSTLAGTDYEQYF
>NA|NA|TRBV7-9|TRBJ2-5
TGTGCCAGCAGCGCGGGTATTGCGGGGGCCCACCAAGAGACCCAGTACTTC
CASSAGIAGAHQETQYF
>few|NA|TRBV5-1|TRBJ2-5
TGCGCCAGCAGCTTGGGGGGAGCAGCAGAGACCCAGTACTTC
CASSLGGAAETQYF
>few|TRBD1|TRBV29-1|TRBJ1-2
TGCAGCGTTGGGGGCCTGGACAGGGTAAACTATGGCTACACCTTC
CSVGGLDRVNYGYTF
>NA|NA|TRBV5-1|TRBJ1-2
TGCGCCAGCAGCTTCCAGGGTCTCGGGTATGGCTACACCTTC
CASSFQGLGYGYTF
>few|NA|TRBV30|TRBJ1-5
TGTGCCTGGAGTGTAGGAACAGGGAGTTGGAGCAATCAGCCCCAGCATTTT
CAWSVGTGSWSNQPQHF
>NA|NA|TRBV27|TRBJ1-6
TGTGCCAGCAGTTTCTCCTGGAATTCACCCCTCCACTTT
CASSFSWNSPLHF
>few|NA|TRBV25-1|TRBJ2-6
TGTGCCAGCAGTGATCATCGCCCTTTCTCTGGGGCCAACGTCCTGACTTTC
CASSDHRPFSGANVLTF
>NA|NA|TRBV11-3|TRBJ1-1
TGTGCCAGCAGCCCAGCAAGAACGGAGAACACTGAAGCTTTCTTT
CASSPARTENTEAFF
>few|NA|TRBV28|TRBJ2-2
TGTGCCAGCAGACTAACAGGGTTGGGCACCGGGGAGCTGTTTTTT
CASRLTGLGTGELFF
>NA|NA|TRBV7-2|TRBJ1-3
TGTGCCAGCAGCTTATTCAGGTCACGCTCTGGAAACACCATATATTTT
CASSLFRSRSGNTIYF
>few|NA|TRBV7-9|TRBJ1-1
TGTGCCAGCAGCTTAGCTGGCAGGATGAACACTGAAGCTTTCTTT
CASSLAGRMNTEAFF
>NA|NA|TRBV14|TRBJ2-5
TGTGCCAGCAGCCGTTCCAGCAGGGAGACCCAGTACTTC
CASSRSSRETQYF
>NA|NA|TRBV2|TRBJ1-6
TGTGCCAGCAGGGAGGTCACTGATAAGTCACCCCTCCACTTT
CASREVTDKSPLHF
>NA|NA|TRBV2|TRBJ2-1
TGTGCCAGCAGTGAAATGGGTTTTGGCTACAATGAGCAGTTCTTC
CASSEMGFGYNEQFF
>NA|NA|TRBV9|TRBJ2-6
TGTGCCAGCAGCGTGCTAGGCTCTGGGGCCAACGTCCTGACTTTC
CASSVLGSGANVLTF
>NA|NA|TRBV4-3|TRBJ2-1
TGCGCCAGCAGCGGGGGCCCTGACAGCTCCTACAATGAGCAGTTCTTC
CASSGGPDSSYNEQFF
>NA|TRBD1|TRBV6-1|TRBJ2-6
TGTGCCAGCAGAACCACAGGGGTTGGGGCCAACGTCCTGACTTTC
CASRTTGVGANVLTF
>NA|NA|TRBV30|TRBJ1-5
TGTGCCTGGAGTGACCGCGGGGGCGTGGGGCCCCAGCATTTT
CAWSDRGGVGPQHF
>many|NA|TRBV5-4|TRBJ2-1
TGTGCCAGCAGCGCGTTTGATGAGCAGTTCTTC
CASSAFDEQFF
>NA|NA|TRBV29-1|TRBJ2-1
TGCAGCGTTTTGCAGGGCAGCAATGAGCAGTTCTTC
CSVLQGSNEQFF
>NA|TRBD1|TRBV5-1|TRBJ2-7
TGCGCCAGCAGCGGGACGGGACAGGACTACGAGCAGTACTTC
CASSGTGQDYEQYF
>NA|NA|TRBV4-3|TRBJ1-1
TGCGCCAGCAGCCAAGACCGGACAGTTAACACTGAAGCTTTCTTT
CASSQDRTVNTEAFF
>few|NA|TRBV13|TRBJ2-3
TGTGCCAGCAGCTTAGGTATCGACAGGCATTTT
CASSLGIDRHF
>NA|TRBD1|TRBV7-2|TRBJ1-6
TGTGCCAGCAGCCCGGACAGGGGTTCACCCCTCCACTTT
CASSPDRGSPLHF
>few|TRBD1|TRBV6-7|TRBJ1-1
TGTGCCAGCAGTTACTCGATCGACAGGGCCCCCGAAGAGGACACTGAAGCTTTCTTT
CASSYSIDRAPEEDTEAFF
>few|NA|TRBV13|TRBJ1-4
TGTGCCAGCAGCCCACCCGGGGGCGGGGGTGGAGAAAAACTGTTTTTT
CASSPPGGGGGEKLFF
>few|NA|TRBV25-1|TRBJ2-7
TGTGCCAGCAGTGAAGACGGAAGCTCCTACGAGCAGTACTTC
CASSEDGSSYEQYF
>few|NA|TRBV7-9|TRBJ1-1
TGTGCCAGCAGCCGCGGGGACCTTGAAGCTTTCTTT
CASSRGDLEAFF
>few|NA|TRBV2|TRBJ2-2
TGTGCCAGCAAGGAGGGGGCCACCGGGGAGCTGTTTTTT
CASKEGATGELFF
>NA|TRBD1|TRBV5-6|TRBJ2-7
TGTGCCAGCAGCCGGACAGGGTCCTACGAGCAGTACTTC
CASSRTGSYEQYF
>NA|NA|TRBV4-2|TRBJ2-6
TGTGCCAGCAGCCACCCGGGGCGATCTGGGGCCAACGTCCTGACTTTC
CASSHPGRSGANVLTF
>NA|NA|TRBV28|TRBJ2-4
TGTGCCAGCAACCCCGGGGGGCGGATGGGCATTCAGTACTTC
CASNPGGRMGIQYF
>few|TRBD1|TRBV29-1|TRBJ1-2
TGCAGCGTCGACAGGGGGCAAGGCTATGGCTACACCTTC
CSVDRGQGYGYTF
>few|NA|TRBV2|TRBJ2-7
TGTGCCAGCAATGGGAGCCCCTACGAGCAGTACTTC
CASNGSPYEQYF
>few|NA|TRBV5-6|TRBJ2-1
TGTGCCAGCAGCTTGTTCGATGAGCAGTTCTTC
CASSLFDEQFF
>NA|TRBD1|TRBV9|TRBJ1-1
TGTGCCAGCAGCGCAGGGGGACACCTGAACACTGAAGCTTTCTTT
CASSAGGHLNTEAFF
>few|TRBD1|TRBV29-1|TRBJ2-7
TGCAGCATATCCGGGGACAGCTCCTACGAGCAGTACTTC
CSISGDSSYEQYF
>NA|NA|TRBV15|TRBJ1-5
TGTGCCACCAGCAGAGGGCGACAGAGCAATCAGCCCCAGCATTTT
CATSRGRQSNQPQHF
>NA|TRBD1|TRBV7-9|TRBJ2-7
TGTGCCAGCACCCCGGGACAGGGGATCTCCTACGAGCAGTACTTC
CASTPGQGISYEQYF
>few|NA|TRBV19|TRBJ1-6
TGTGCCAGTAGTCCGGAAGCAGGGGCAGGAAATTCACCCCTCCACTTT
CASSPEAGAGNSPLHF
>NA|NA|TRBV19|TRBJ1-1
TGTGCCAGTAGTATAGCCAGAGCGAACACTGAAGCTTTCTTT
CASSIARANTEAFF
>NA|NA|TRBV7-9|TRBJ1-2
TGTGCCAGCAGCTTAGGCAATCGGAGAGATGGCTACACCTTC
CASSLGNRRDGYTF
>few|NA|TRBV6-1|TRBJ2-7
TGTGCCAGCAGTATGGCTCGCTACGAGCAGTACTTC
CASSMARYEQYF
>few|NA|TRBV6-5|TRBJ1-6
TGTGCCAGCAGTTCTACGGGACACCATAGGTCACCCCTCCACTTT
CASSSTGHHRSPLHF
>NA|TRBD2|TRBV7-8|TRBJ2-1
TGTGCCAGTCACCCACTAGCGGGGGCACCAGGGTTCTTC
CASHPLAGAPGFF
>NA|NA|TRBV7-2|TRBJ2-3
TGTGCCAGCAGCTTAGGGATCCCAGATACGCAGTATTTT
CASSLGIPDTQYF
>NA|NA|TRBV7-9|TRBJ2-5
TGTGCCAGCAGCCCTCCGGGCCAGGAGACCCAGTACTTC
CASSPPGQETQYF
>NA|NA|TRBV11-2|TRBJ1-1
TGTGCCAGCAGCTTAGTAGGGGGGTTAAACACTGAAGCTTTCTTT
CASSLVGGLNTEAFF
>few|TRBD2|TRBV6-5|TRBJ2-3
TGTGCCAGCAGTTACCGTGGACTAGTGGGGGCAGATACGCAGTATTTT
CASSYRGLVGADTQYF
>few|NA|TRBV7-9|TRBJ1-6
TGTGCCAGCAGCTCCAGGACCGACGGGGGTTCACCCCTCCACTTT
CASSSRTDGGSPLHF
>NA|TRBD1|TRBV19|TRBJ1-5
TGTGCCAGTAGTCACCGGGACAGGGGACCTCAGCCCCAGCATTTT
CASSHRDRGPQPQHF
>NA|NA|TRBV28|TRBJ1-3
TGTGCCAGCAGCCCTCACGGGGACACCATATATTTT
CASSPHGDTIYF
>NA|NA|TRBV11-3|TRBJ1-1
TGTGCCAGCAGCGCGGACTCACACACTGAAGCTTTCTTT
CASSADSHTEAFF
>few|NA|TRBV30|TRBJ1-3
TGTGCCTGGAGTGTTGAGGGCGGTGGAAACACCATATATTTT
CAWSVEGGGNTIYF
>NA|TRBD1|TRBV6-6|TRBJ2-1
TGTGCCAGCAGTTACGGACAGGGGGCCGATGAGCAGTTCTTC
CASSYGQGADEQFF
>few|NA|TRBV4-2|TRBJ2-2
TGTGCCAGCAGCCAAGATTATGACGGGGAGCTGTTTTTT
CASSQDYDGELFF
>few|NA|TRBV6-5|TRBJ2-5
TGTGCCAGCAGTTACTATGGGGGCGAAGAGACCCAGTACTTC
CASSYYGGEETQYF
>few|NA|TRBV28|TRBJ2-3
TGTGCCAGCCCGCCGACGGGGGGCCCCACAGATACGCAGTATTTT
CASPPTGGPTDTQYF